Below are 15 T cell receptor beta chains sequenced from a single sample in a study of shared clonotypes between healthy human individuals. TCRdb's table, derived via immunoSEQ multiplex PCR, lists solely in-frame clones and lacks some. Here the sample spans approximately 510,000 clones, around 74% being singletons. Sequencing input: PBMCs. The receptor set was obtained from a woman aged 40 to 50 in good health. Some clones in this sample may be carry-over from other donors' samples.

V is TRBV2 and J is TRBJ2-7; D is possibly TRBD1 (5 bases). Germline loops: CDR1 SNHLY, CDR2 FYNNEI. Trimming shortened V by 3 bases and J by 4 bases, and 7 bases separated the two germline ends. The CDR3 runs 12 residues. CDR3 sequence: CASSDRGYEQYF. As DNA, the CDR3 is TGTGCCAGCAGTGATAGGGGTTACGAGCAGTACTTC.

This clone was counted many times. The chain combines TRBV7-9 with TRBJ2-7; D perhaps matches TRBD2 (5 bases). This CDR3 has 12 residues. The germline V gene has CDR1 SEHNR and CDR2 FQNEAQ (reference sequence). The V gene lost 5 bases and the J gene lost 2 bases, with 7 bases spanning the gap. The DNA for the CDR3 is TGTGCCAGCAGCCCGCGGGCCTACGAGCAGTACTTC. It yields the protein CASSPRAYEQYF.

CDR3 nucleotide sequence: TGTGCCAGTACCCCTGGGAGGTTCATAGCCAAAAACATTCAGTACTTC. The encoded protein is CASTPGRFIAKNIQYF. V is TRBV19 and J is TRBJ2-4; D may be TRBD2 (6 bases). This CDR3 spans 16 amino acids. Germline CDR1 and CDR2: LNHDA and SQIVND (reference sequence). V lost 7 bases and J 0 bases, leaving 16 bases between the germline ends.

The V gene is TRBV5-6, the J gene TRBJ2-1, with a possible D match to TRBD2 (5 bases). V was pared by 4 bases and J by 6 bases, with 17 bases between. Germline V gene data show CDR1 as SGHDT and CDR2 as YYEEEE. There are 15 residues in the CDR3. The CDR3 region is CASSPFQRTLNEQFF. DNA for the CDR3: TGTGCCAGCAGCCCCTTCCAGCGGACTCTCAATGAGCAGTTCTTC.

The genes are TRBV2 and TRBJ2-2, with TRBD1 identical over 10 bases. The CDR3 is made up of 15 amino acids. Germline V gene lookup returns CDR1 SNHLY and CDR2 FYNNEI. V shed 4 bases, J shed 4 bases, and the junction held 3 bases outside the gene matches. In DNA, the CDR3 is TGTGCCAGCAGTGGACAGGGGGCGTCCACCGGGGAGCTGTTTTTT. This encodes CASSGQGASTGELFF.

This clone was picked up a small number of times. This chain joins TRBV2 and TRBJ1-1; D is possibly TRBD1 (6 bases). V lost 4 bases and J 4 bases, leaving 16 bases between the germline ends. The CDR3 consists of 15 residues. CDR1 is SNHLY and CDR2 is FYNNEI in the germline V gene. CDR3 sequence: CASSVTVGGGTEAFF. Written as DNA, the CDR3 is TGTGCCAGCAGTGTTACGGTTGGGGGCGGCACTGAAGCTTTCTTT. Using reference TRBV2 and TRBJ1-1 for the parts outside the CDR3, the full variable domain is EPEVTQTPSHQVTQMGQEVILRCVPISNHLYFYWYRQILGQKVEFLVSFYNNEISEKSEIFDDQFSVERPDGSNFTLKIRSTKLEDSAMYFCASSVTVGGGTEAFFGQGTRLTVV.

This chain connects TRBV6-5 to TRBJ1-1; 8 nucleotides line up with TRBD1. CDR3 length: 13 residues. V was pared by 4 bases and J by 5 bases, with 3 bases of the junction left unmatched. Germline assignment: CDR1 MNHEY and CDR2 SVGAGI. For the CDR3, the DNA is TGTGCCAGCAGTTCAGGGGGCAGGACTGAAGCTTTCTTT. Protein sequence: CASSSGGRTEAFF.

This chain connects TRBV18 to TRBJ2-5; TRBD2 matches 10 bases. With the DNA end fitting TRBJ2-7 better, the J assignment may be wrong. Germline V lookup: CDR1 KGHSH, CDR2 LQKENI. CDR3 length: 17 amino acids. The CDR3 region has the DNA TGTGCCAGCTCACGAACCGGGGCTAGCGGGAGCTCCTACGAGCAGTACTTC. It is translated as CASSRTGASGSSYEQYF.

A single count supports this clone. The chain is built from TRBV5-1 and TRBJ2-7; D is unresolved. CDR3 length: 15 residues. Per the germline V gene, CDR1 is SGHRS and CDR2 is YFSETQ. Trimming pared 1 base from V and 0 bases from J, leaving 11 bases between. This CDR3 is CASSLYGPDSYEQYF. DNA for the CDR3: TGCGCCAGCAGCTTGTACGGACCCGACTCCTACGAGCAGTACTTC.

This clone has a handful of counts. CDR3 residues: CASSQTLAGGFNEQFF. The CDR3 DNA is TGTGCCAGCAGCCAAACACTAGCGGGAGGGTTCAATGAGCAGTTCTTC. The V and J genes are TRBV7-2 and TRBJ2-1, with 13 bases matching TRBD2. This CDR3 has 16 amino acids. Germline V gene data show CDR1 as SGHTA and CDR2 as FQGNSA. Unmatched junction bases numbered 7, after V lost 5 bases and J lost 6 bases.

The V and J genes are TRBV29-1 and TRBJ2-7; 8 bases map to TRBD2. With 7 bases clipped from V and 5 bases from J, the junction kept 4 bases outside the gene matches. This CDR3 spans 11 amino acids. Per germline, CDR1 SQVTM and CDR2 ANQGSEA. The CDR3 loop is CSAGLADEQYF. CDR3 bases: TGCAGCGCTGGACTAGCTGACGAGCAGTACTTC.

This chain connects TRBV19 to TRBJ2-1; 8 bases line up with TRBD2. V was clipped by 5 bases and J by 3 bases; unmatched bases: 9. CDR1 and CDR2 (germline): LNHDA, SQIVND (reference sequence). There are 16 residues in the CDR3. DNA for the CDR3: TGTGCCAGTAGTCTAGTAAGCGGGAGTTTCTACAATGAGCAGTTCTTC. Its translation: CASSLVSGSFYNEQFF.

V gene TRBV27 combines with J gene TRBJ2-1, with TRBD2 identical over 7 bases. Trimming took 2 bases from V and 5 from J; bases not matched to a gene: 6. The germline V gene has CDR1 MNHEY and CDR2 SMNVEV (reference sequence). This CDR3 is 15 amino acids long. The CDR3 loop is CASSLIGLADNEQFF. CDR3 DNA: TGTGCCAGCAGTTTAATCGGGCTAGCGGACAATGAGCAGTTCTTC.

This clone has a handful of counts. V and J are TRBV28 and TRBJ1-1, with a weak D call TRBD1 (5 bases). Germline CDR1 MDHEN, CDR2 SYDVKM. The V end lost 7 bases, the J end lost 6 bases, and 12 bases lay between the germline ends. This CDR3 region has 12 residues. In nucleotides, the CDR3 is TGTGCCAGCACCACAGGAATCTCTGAAGCTTTCTTT. Translating gives CASTTGISEAFF.

V usage is TRBV5-4 and J usage is TRBJ2-7, with 13 bases aligning to TRBD2. Germline V gene data show CDR1 as SGHNT and CDR2 as YYREEE (reference sequence). The V and J ends lost 4 bases and 3 bases, in that order; junction bases with no gene match: 7. This CDR3 has 16 residues. CDR3 nucleotide sequence: TGTGCCAGCAGCAGGACTAGCGGGAGTAATTTCTACGAGCAGTACTTC. Protein: CASSRTSGSNFYEQYF.